What follows are 13 T cell receptor beta chains derived from one specimen sequenced in a study of T cell responses to AZD1222 COVID-19 vaccine. TCRdb's copy holds only in-frame clones and misses some; the assay was immunoSEQ multiplex PCR. In total, the table holds about 140,000 clones. Sequencing was done on a sample of peripheral blood. The receptors originated from an adult in good health.

The rearrangement links TRBV6-5 to TRBJ1-4; D not resolved. Germline V CDR1 and CDR2: MNHEY, SVGAGI. This CDR3 region has 13 residues. The germline V and J ends were trimmed by 9 bases and 5 bases, with 13 bases remaining between them. CDR3 DNA sequence: TGTGCCAGTACCCGAAGGCGGAATGAAAAACTGTTTTTT. It translates to CASTRRRNEKLFF.

This chain connects TRBV27 to TRBJ2-1, with 9 nucleotides matching TRBD2. In germline, CDR1 is MNHEY, CDR2 SMNVEV (reference sequence). This CDR3 region has 16 residues. V trimming: 2 bases; J trimming: 8 bases; junction bases outside the gene matches: 10. The CDR3 sequence: CASSLRWLAGKDEQFF. Here the CDR3 DNA reads TGTGCCAGCAGTTTAAGATGGCTAGCGGGGAAGGATGAGCAGTTCTTC.

This chain uses TRBV6-5 with TRBJ1-1; possibly TRBD1 for D (6 bases). Germline V gene data show CDR1 as MNHEY and CDR2 as SVGAGI. This CDR3 has 15 residues. Deletions cut 4 bases from V and 4 bases from J, with 16 bases between. CDR3 sequence reads: CASSFRQEGGTEAFF. In nucleotides, the CDR3 is TGTGCCAGCAGTTTTAGACAGGAAGGTGGCACTGAAGCTTTCTTT.

The V call is TRBV6-5, the J call TRBJ1-2, with 7 bases identical to TRBD1. The CDR3 is 14 residues long. The V gene's germline CDR1 is MNHEY and CDR2 SVGAGI. V trimming: 2 bases; J trimming: 4 bases; junction bases outside the gene matches: 4. The CDR3 reads CASSYDREGYGYTF. The CDR3 nucleotides are TGTGCCAGCAGTTACGACAGGGAAGGCTATGGCTACACCTTC.

The J gene is TRBJ1-2, the V gene TRBV6-6, with D tentatively TRBD1 (5 bases). Germline V CDR1 and CDR2: MNHNY, SVGAGI (reference sequence). Between the trimmed V and J ends, which lost 6 bases and 2 bases, there was a span of 19 bases. The CDR3 is 16 residues long. The CDR3 protein is CASRAGHATGNYGYTF. The CDR3 DNA follows: TGTGCCAGCAGAGCCGGACACGCCACGGGAAACTATGGCTACACCTTC.

The chain links TRBV2 to TRBJ1-2, with TRBD1 as a possible D gene (6 bases). Trimming removed 7 bases at V and 6 bases at J, with 15 bases between. Germline CDR1 and CDR2: SNHLY and FYNNEI. The CDR3 is 13 amino acids. The chain's CDR3 is CASKGVGFDGYTF. CDR3 bases: TGTGCCAGCAAGGGGGTTGGTTTTGATGGCTACACCTTC.

The V and J genes are TRBV29-1 and TRBJ1-2; no clear D gene. Germline CDR1 reads SQVTM; CDR2 reads ANQGSEA. The CDR3 totals 12 residues. V was cut by 4 bases and J by 4 bases, with 10 bases left in between. CDR3 DNA: TGCAGCGTTGTATCGGCCTTCTATGGCTACACCTTC. It yields the protein CSVVSAFYGYTF.

This chain's CDR3 is CSVGLSYEQYF. CDR3 nucleotides: TGCAGCGTTGGACTATCCTACGAGCAGTACTTC. The chain recombines TRBV29-1 with TRBJ2-7; D might be TRBD2 (5 bases). V was shortened by 4 bases and J by 1 base, with 5 bases between the two germline ends. The CDR3 sequence is 11 residues long. CDR1 is SQVTM and CDR2 is ANQGSEA in the germline V gene.

The chain has TRBV6-2 or TRBV6-3 and TRBJ1-5; D remains ambiguous. There are 12 residues in the CDR3. Germline V gives CDR1 MNHEY, CDR2 SVGEGT. Trimming removed 6 bases from V and 9 bases from J, with 12 bases in between. This CDR3 reads CASSTVVPPQHF. For the CDR3, the DNA is TGTGCCAGCAGCACGGTAGTGCCGCCCCAGCATTTT.

The J gene is TRBJ2-1, the V gene TRBV11-1; the match to TRBD2 covers 7 bases. After removal of 4 bases from V and 0 bases from J, the junction contained 6 bases not matched to a gene. This CDR3 comprises 16 residues. Germline CDR1 is SGHAT and CDR2 is FQDESV (reference sequence). The CDR3 protein is CASSSGLSSSYNEQFF. In nucleotides, the CDR3 is TGTGCCAGCAGCTCGGGACTATCAAGCTCCTACAATGAGCAGTTCTTC.

The chain employs TRBV2 and TRBJ2-3; TRBD2 aligns across 8 bases. CDR3 length: 18 residues. The ends lost 3 bases at V and 3 bases at J; junction bases unmatched: 14. Germline loops: CDR1 SNHLY, CDR2 FYNNEI. CDR3 DNA sequence: TGTGCCAGCAGTGACGGGGTTAGCGGGGTGATAAGGACAGATACGCAGTATTTT. Translation: CASSDGVSGVIRTDTQYF.

The rearrangement uses TRBV5-4 and TRBJ2-3, with a weak D call TRBD2 (5 bases). CDR3 length equals 12 residues. V lost 4 bases and J lost 6, with 9 bases in between. Germline loops: CDR1 SGHNT, CDR2 YYREEE (reference sequence). The CDR3: CASSARRDTQYF. The CDR3 coding sequence is TGTGCCAGCAGCGCCCGGAGGGATACGCAGTATTTT. Drawing the rest from reference TRBV5-4 and TRBJ2-3, the complete variable domain is ETGVTQSPTHLIKTRGQQVTLRCSSQSGHNTVSWYQQALGQGPQFIFQYYREEENGRGNFPPRFSGLQFPNYSSELNVNALELDDSALYLCASSARRDTQYFGPGTRLTVL.

This sequence joins TRBV20-1 and TRBJ2-5, with 8 bases fitting TRBD2. Germline values: CDR1 DFQATT, CDR2 SNEGSKA (reference sequence). The CDR3 sequence is 11 residues long. The CDR3 region is CMAGRGETQYF. In DNA, the CDR3 is TGCATGGCCGGGAGGGGGGAGACCCAGTACTTC.